This entry lists 5 T cell receptor beta chains sequenced from one sample in a study of T-cell memory formation after mild COVID-19. TCRdb re-analysed the 5' RACE reads in MiXCR, keeping a single row per CDR3 protein. Counted here are 410,000 or so distinct CDR3 sequences, around a quarter occurring once; the ten biggest clones make up roughly 14%. Sequencing was carried out using PBMCs or a T cell subset sorted from them (not recorded which). The origin of the receptors is an adult woman who had mild COVID-19 (a few samples of this study predate the infection). Cell type and time point are not known.

This clonotype was seen ten or more times. This chain links TRBV7-9 with TRBJ2-7; D not certain. This CDR3 has 12 amino acids. Germline CDR1 reads SEHNR; CDR2 reads FQNEAQ (reference sequence). V was shortened by 1 base and J by 6 bases, with 7 bases between the two germline ends. This CDR3 reads CASSLDWGEQYF. The CDR3 coding sequence is TGTGCCAGCAGCTTAGATTGGGGCGAGCAGTACTTC.

V and J are TRBV10-3 and TRBJ2-7, with a possible D match to TRBD1 (6 bases). Germline V CDR1 and CDR2: ENHRY, SYGVKD. Trimming took off 4 bases at V and 3 bases at J, with 10 bases between the two ends. The CDR3 is 13 residues long. The CDR3 region has the DNA TGTGCCATCAGTGCGACAGGTTACTACGAGCAGTACTTC. Amino acid sequence: CAISATGYYEQYF.

The chain uses TRBV4-1 and TRBJ1-5; D gene ambiguous. Germline-derived CDR1 and CDR2 are MGHRA and YSYEKL. This CDR3 has 15 amino acids. The V end was cut by 1 base, the J end by 4 bases, with 11 bases between. The CDR3 sequence: CASSQVSTENQPQHF. In nucleotides, the CDR3 is TGCGCCAGCAGCCAAGTGTCTACCGAGAATCAGCCCCAGCATTTT.

The chain joins TRBV9 to TRBJ2-1; 7 bases are a match to TRBD2. The V and J ends lost 0 bases and 4 bases, in that order; junction bases with no gene match: 4. The CDR3 is made up of 15 amino acids. Per the germline V gene, CDR1 is SGDLS and CDR2 is YYNGEE. Here the CDR3 reads CASSVDSGQYNEQFF. In DNA, the CDR3 is TGTGCCAGCAGCGTAGATAGCGGGCAGTACAATGAGCAGTTCTTC.

V is TRBV6-5 and J is TRBJ1-6; D is perhaps TRBD1 (6 bases). This CDR3 region has 17 residues. V lost 2 bases and J lost 4, with 15 bases in between. Germline CDR1 is MNHEY and CDR2 is SVGAGI. CDR3 DNA sequence: TGTGCCAGCAGTTACCAGACAGGAACCCTATATAATTCACCCCTCCACTTT. Its translation is CASSYQTGTLYNSPLHF.